This TCR beta chain appears in the sequencing data of a study of response to subunit inactivated influenza vaccine. Study-wide results and limits: Authors suggested few new T cells are recruited by each seasonal influenza vaccination.

Worth noting for this clonotype: Its target is not known.

V trimming: 4 bases; J trimming: 5 bases; junction bases outside the gene matches: 5. This CDR3 has 15 amino acids. A single record per CDR3 protein comes from TCRdb applying MiXCR to the RT-PCR reads. In the table there are about 830,000 distinct CDR3 sequences, about 18% of which are singletons. The receptor was derived from a man over 45 who received an inactivated influenza vaccine. The V call is TRBV12-3 or TRBV12-4, the J call TRBJ1-5, with TRBD1 matching 10 bases. Specimen: PBMCs from blood, collected 4 to 6 days after vaccination. CDR3 sequence (DNA): TGTGCCAGCAGTTCCGGGACAGGGGATCATCAGCCCCAGCATTTT. This encodes CASSSGTGDHQPQHF.